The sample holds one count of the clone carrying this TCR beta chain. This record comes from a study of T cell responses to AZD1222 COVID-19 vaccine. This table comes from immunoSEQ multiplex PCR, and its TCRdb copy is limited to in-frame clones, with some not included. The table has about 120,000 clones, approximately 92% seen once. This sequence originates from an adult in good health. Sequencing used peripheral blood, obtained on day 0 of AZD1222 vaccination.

This CDR3 reads CASSESNRGRDEQYF. CDR3 nucleotide sequence: TGTGCCAGCAGTGAAAGCAACAGGGGCCGGGACGAGCAGTACTTC. V usage is TRBV6-1 and J usage is TRBJ2-7; 7 bases are shared with TRBD1. Germline CDR1 MNHNS, CDR2 SASEGT. The length of the CDR3 is 15 residues. V dropped 2 bases and J dropped 5; count of bases not matched to a gene: 9.